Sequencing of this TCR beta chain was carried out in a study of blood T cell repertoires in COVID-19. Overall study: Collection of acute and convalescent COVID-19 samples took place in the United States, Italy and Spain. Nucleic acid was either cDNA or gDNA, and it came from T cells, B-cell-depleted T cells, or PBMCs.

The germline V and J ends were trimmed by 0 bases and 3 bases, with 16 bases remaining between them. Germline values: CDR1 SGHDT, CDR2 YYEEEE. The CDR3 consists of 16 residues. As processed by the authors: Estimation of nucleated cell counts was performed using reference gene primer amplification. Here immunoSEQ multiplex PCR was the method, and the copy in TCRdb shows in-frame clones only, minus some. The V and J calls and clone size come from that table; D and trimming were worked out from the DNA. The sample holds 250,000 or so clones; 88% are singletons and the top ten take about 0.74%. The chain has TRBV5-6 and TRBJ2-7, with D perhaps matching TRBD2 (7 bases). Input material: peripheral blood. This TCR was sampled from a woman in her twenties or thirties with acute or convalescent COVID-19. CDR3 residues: CASSLGEGVFIYEQYF. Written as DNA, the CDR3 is TGTGCCAGCAGCTTGGGGGAGGGGGTCTTTATCTACGAGCAGTACTTC. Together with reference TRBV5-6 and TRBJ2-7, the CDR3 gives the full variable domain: DAGVTQSPTHLIKTRGQQVTLRCSPKSGHDTVSWYQQALGQGPQFIFQYYEEEERQRGNFPDRFSGHQFPNYSSELNVNALLLGDSALYLCASSLGEGVFIYEQYFGPGTRLTVT.